This T cell receptor beta chain was recovered during a study of spatial heterogeneity in lung cancer. On the study more broadly: Consistent detection of more beta-chain than alpha-chain sequences was observed. Study observations and caveats: Expanded intratumoral alpha and beta TCR counts tracked tumor mutation counts.

Turning to this clonotype: Its antigen is still unknown. This beta chain lies outside the target of a library built for alpha chains; its clone size means little.

Germline trimming cut 8 bases from V and 3 bases from J; bases unmatched to any gene: 2. This CDR3 has 13 residues. The germline V gene encodes CDR1 MNHEY and CDR2 SVGEGT. Time point of the sample: sample taken at primary tumor resection. The donor group consisted of some 70 patients who had untreated, early-stage non-small cell lung cancer. Whole RNA came from tumor, nontumor lung or frozen PBMC and was sequenced without being sorted. TCRdb called the 5' RACE reads again in MiXCR, with one record for every CDR3 protein. The table shows 15,000 to 20,000 distinct CDR3 sequences, with 4.5% to 7.5% occurring only once.

This sequence originates from a female donor with early-stage non-small cell lung cancer. The sequenced sample was lung tumor tissue, obtained at surgery. The chain uses TRBV6-2 or TRBV6-3 and TRBJ1-5, with TRBD1 identical over 9 bases. The CDR3 nucleotides are TGTGCCAGCGGACAGGGGTTCAATCAGCCCCAGCATTTT. The encoded protein is CASGQGFNQPQHF.